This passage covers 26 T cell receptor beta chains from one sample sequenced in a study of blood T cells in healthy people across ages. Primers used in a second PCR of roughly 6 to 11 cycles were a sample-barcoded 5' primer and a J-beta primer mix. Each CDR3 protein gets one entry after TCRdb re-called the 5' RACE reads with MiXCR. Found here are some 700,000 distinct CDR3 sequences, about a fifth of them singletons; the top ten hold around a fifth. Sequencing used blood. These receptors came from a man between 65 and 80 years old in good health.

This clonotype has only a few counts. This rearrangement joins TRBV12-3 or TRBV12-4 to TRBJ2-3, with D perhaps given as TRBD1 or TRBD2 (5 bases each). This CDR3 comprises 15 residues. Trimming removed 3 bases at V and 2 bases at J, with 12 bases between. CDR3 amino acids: CASSLGTRPTDTQYF. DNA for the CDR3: TGTGCCAGCAGTTTGGGGACCCGACCCACAGATACGCAGTATTTT.

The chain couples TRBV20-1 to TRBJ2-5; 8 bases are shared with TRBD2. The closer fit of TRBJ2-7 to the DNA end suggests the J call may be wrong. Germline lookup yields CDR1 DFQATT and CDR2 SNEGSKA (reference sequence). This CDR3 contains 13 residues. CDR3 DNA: TGCAGTGCTAGACGGGGGGGCAGGTACGAGCAGTACTTC. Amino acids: CSARRGGRYEQYF.

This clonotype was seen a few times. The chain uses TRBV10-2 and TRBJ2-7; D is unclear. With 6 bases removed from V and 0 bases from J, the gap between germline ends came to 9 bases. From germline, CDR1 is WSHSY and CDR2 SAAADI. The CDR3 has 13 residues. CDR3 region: CASRGGSSYEQYF. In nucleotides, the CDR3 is TGCGCCAGCAGGGGCGGTAGCTCCTACGAGCAGTACTTC.

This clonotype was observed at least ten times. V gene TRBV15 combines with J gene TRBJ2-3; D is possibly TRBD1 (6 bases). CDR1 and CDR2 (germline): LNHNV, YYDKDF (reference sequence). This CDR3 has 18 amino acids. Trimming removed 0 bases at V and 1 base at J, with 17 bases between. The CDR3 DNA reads TGTGCCACCAGCAGAGAATCTTTCGGATACAGGGGCACAGATACGCAGTATTTT. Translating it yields CATSRESFGYRGTDTQYF.

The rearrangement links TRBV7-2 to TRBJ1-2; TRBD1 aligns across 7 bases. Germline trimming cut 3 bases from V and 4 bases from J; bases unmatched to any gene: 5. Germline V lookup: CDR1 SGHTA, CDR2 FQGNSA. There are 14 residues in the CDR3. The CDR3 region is CASSFWTGPYGYTF. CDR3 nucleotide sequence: TGTGCCAGCAGCTTTTGGACAGGTCCCTATGGCTACACCTTC.

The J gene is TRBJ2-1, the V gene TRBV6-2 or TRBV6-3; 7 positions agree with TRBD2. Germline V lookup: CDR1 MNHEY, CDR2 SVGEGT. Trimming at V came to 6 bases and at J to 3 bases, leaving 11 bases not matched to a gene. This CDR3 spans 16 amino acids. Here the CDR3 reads CASSPLLAALYNEQFF. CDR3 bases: TGTGCCAGCAGCCCGCTTCTAGCGGCCCTCTACAATGAGCAGTTCTTC.

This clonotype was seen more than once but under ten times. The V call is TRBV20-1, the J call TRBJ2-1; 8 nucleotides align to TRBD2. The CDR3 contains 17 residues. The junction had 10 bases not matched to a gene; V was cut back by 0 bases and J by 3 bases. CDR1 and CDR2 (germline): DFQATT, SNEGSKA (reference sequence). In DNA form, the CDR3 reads TGCAGTGCTAGAGATCTAGGGACTAGAGGCATCTACAATGAGCAGTTCTTC. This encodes CSARDLGTRGIYNEQFF.

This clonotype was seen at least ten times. The CDR3 region has the DNA TGCAGTGCTAGCGCGAAGGCAGCGCAGTATTTT. Translating it yields CSASAKAAQYF. This sequence joins TRBV20-1 and TRBJ2-3, with D hard to call. In germline, CDR1 is DFQATT, CDR2 SNEGSKA (reference sequence). The V gene lost 3 bases and the J gene lost 10 bases, with 11 bases spanning the gap. CDR3 length: 11 amino acids.

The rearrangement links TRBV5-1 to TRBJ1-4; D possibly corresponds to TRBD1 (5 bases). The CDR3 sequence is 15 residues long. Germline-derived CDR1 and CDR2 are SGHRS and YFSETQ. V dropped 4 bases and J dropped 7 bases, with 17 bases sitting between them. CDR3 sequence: CASSPKQMGGEKLFF. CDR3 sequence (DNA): TGCGCCAGCAGCCCTAAACAGATGGGGGGTGAAAAACTGTTTTTT.

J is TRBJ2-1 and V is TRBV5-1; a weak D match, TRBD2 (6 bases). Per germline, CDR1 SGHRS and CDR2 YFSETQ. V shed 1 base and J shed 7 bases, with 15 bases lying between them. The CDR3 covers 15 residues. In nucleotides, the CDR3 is TGCGCCAGCAGCTTGTCGGGACTTAGGGAGAATGAGCAGTTCTTC. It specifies CASSLSGLRENEQFF.

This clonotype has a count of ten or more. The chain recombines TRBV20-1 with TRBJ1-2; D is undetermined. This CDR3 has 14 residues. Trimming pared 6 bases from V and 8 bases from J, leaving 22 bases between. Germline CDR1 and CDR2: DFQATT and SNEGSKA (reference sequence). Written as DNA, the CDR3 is TGCAGTGCGCGGCGGTACGGACTCGTTCGGGGCTACACCTTC. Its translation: CSARRYGLVRGYTF.

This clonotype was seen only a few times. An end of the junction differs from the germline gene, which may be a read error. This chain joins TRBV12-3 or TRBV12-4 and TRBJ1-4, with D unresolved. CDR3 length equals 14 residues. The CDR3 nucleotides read TGCACCAGCAGTTCACAATTGGACGGTGAAAAACTGTTTTTT. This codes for CTSSSQLDGEKLFF.

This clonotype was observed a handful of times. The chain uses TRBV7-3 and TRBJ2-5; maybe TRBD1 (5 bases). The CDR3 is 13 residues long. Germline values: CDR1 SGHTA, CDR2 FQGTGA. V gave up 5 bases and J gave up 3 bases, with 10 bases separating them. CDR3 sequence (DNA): TGTGCCAGCAGCCGTGCGACAGAAGAGACCCAGTACTTC. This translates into CASSRATEETQYF. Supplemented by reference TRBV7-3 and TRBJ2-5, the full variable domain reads GAGVSQTPSNKVTEKGKYVELRCDPISGHTALYWYRQSLGQGPEFLIYFQGTGAADDSGLPNDRFFAVRPEGSVSTLKIQRTERGDSAVYLCASSRATEETQYFGPGTRLLVL.

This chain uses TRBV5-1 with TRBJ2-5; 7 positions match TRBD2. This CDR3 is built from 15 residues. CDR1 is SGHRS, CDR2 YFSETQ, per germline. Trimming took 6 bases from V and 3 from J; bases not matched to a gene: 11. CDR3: CASTQRRGREETQYF. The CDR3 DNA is TGCGCCAGCACCCAGAGACGGGGGAGGGAAGAGACCCAGTACTTC. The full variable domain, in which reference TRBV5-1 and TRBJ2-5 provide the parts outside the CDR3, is KAGVTQTPRYLIKTRGQQVTLSCSPISGHRSVSWYQQTPGQGLQFLFEYFSETQRNKGNFPGRFSGRQFSNSRSEMNVSTLELGDSALYLCASTQRRGREETQYFGPGTRLLVL.

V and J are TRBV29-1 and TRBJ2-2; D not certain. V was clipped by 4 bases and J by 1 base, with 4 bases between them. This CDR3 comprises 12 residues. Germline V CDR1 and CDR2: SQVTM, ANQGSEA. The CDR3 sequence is CSVAVNTGELFF. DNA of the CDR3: TGCAGCGTTGCCGTGAACACCGGGGAGCTGTTTTTT.

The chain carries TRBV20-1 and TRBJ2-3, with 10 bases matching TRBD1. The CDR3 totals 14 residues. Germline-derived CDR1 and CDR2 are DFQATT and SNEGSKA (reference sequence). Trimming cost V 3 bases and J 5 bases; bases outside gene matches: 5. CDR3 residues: CSARGQGPGDTQYF. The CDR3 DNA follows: TGCAGTGCTAGGGGACAGGGGCCAGGAGATACGCAGTATTTT.

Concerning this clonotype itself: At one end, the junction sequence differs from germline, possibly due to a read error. The CDR3 loop reads CASSSIFF. The CDR3 nucleotides are TGTGCCAGCAGCTCTATTTTCTTC. The V gene is TRBV28, the J gene TRBJ2-5; D is undetermined. The CDR3 has 8 amino acids. Germline V gene sequence: CDR1 MDHEN, CDR2 SYDVKM.

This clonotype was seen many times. DNA of the CDR3: TGTGCCAGCAGCTTAGTGGCCGAGCAGTACTTC. It encodes CASSLVAEQYF. V usage is TRBV7-9 and J usage is TRBJ2-7, with no clear D. The ends were cut back, 1 base at V and 6 bases at J, with 4 bases in the middle. The CDR3 runs to 11 residues. CDR1 and CDR2 from the germline V gene are SEHNR and FQNEAQ (reference sequence).

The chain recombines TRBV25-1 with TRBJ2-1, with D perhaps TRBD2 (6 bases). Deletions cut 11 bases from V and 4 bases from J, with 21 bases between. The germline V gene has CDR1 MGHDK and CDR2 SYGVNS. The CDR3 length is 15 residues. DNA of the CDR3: TGTGCCGGCAAAAGGGACTGCCGACTTTACAATGAGCAGTTCTTC. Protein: CAGKRDCRLYNEQFF.

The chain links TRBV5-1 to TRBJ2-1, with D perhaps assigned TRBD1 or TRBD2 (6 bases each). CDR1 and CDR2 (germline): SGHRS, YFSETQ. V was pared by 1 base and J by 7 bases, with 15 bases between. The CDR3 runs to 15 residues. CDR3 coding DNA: TGCGCCAGCAGCTTGCCTACGGGGGCGGAAAATGAGCAGTTCTTC. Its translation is CASSLPTGAENEQFF.

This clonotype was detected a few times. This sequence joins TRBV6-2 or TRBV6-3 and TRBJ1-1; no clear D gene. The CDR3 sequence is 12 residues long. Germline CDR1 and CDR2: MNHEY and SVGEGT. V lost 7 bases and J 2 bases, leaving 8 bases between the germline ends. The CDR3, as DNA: TGTGCCAGCAAAAAGGGTAACACTGAAGCTTTCTTT. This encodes CASKKGNTEAFF.

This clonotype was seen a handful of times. CDR3 DNA sequence: TGTGCCAGCAGCAAAGCAAGAGGGCGGCTAGCCAAAAACATTCAGTACTTC. Encoded protein: CASSKARGRLAKNIQYF. The V and J genes are TRBV21-1 and TRBJ2-4; no DNA check was done on the table's D call, TRBD2. TRBV21-1 counts as a pseudogene. This CDR3 is 17 amino acids long.

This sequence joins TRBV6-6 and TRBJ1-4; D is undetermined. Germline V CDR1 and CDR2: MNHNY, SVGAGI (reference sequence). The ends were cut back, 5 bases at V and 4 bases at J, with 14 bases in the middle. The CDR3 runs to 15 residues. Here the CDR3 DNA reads TGTGCCAGCAGTCCCAGGCGAACCCATAATGAAAAACTGTTTTTT. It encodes CASSPRRTHNEKLFF.

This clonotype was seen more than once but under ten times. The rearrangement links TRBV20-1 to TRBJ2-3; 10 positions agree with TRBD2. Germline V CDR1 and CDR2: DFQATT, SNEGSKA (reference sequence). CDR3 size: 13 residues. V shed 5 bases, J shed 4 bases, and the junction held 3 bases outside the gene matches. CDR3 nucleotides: TGCAGTGCTTCACTAGCGGGGTCAGATACGCAGTATTTT. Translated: CSASLAGSDTQYF.

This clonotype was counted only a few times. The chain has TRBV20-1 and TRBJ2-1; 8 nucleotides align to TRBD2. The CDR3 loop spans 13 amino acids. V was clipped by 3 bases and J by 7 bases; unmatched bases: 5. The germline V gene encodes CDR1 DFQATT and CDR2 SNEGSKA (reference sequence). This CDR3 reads CSARRVAGNEQFF. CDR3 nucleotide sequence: TGCAGTGCTAGGAGGGTAGCGGGGAATGAGCAGTTCTTC.

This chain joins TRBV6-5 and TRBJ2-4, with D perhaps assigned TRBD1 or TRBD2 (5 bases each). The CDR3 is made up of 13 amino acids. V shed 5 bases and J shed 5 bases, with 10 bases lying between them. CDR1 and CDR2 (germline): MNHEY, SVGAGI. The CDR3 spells CASSPPGQNIQYF. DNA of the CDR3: TGTGCCAGCAGTCCACCGGGGCAAAACATTCAGTACTTC.